Listed here are 21 T cell receptor beta chains from one sample, sequenced in a study of siplizumab effects on memory and regulatory T cells. Produced via immunoSEQ multiplex PCR; TCRdb's table is partial and in-frame only. The table shows tens of thousands of clones, with around 96% occurring only once. The material sequenced was naive CD8+ T cells sorted from blood. The receptors derive from a human donor in good health.

The V gene is TRBV6-5, the J gene TRBJ2-1, with D possibly matching TRBD2 (5 bases). The CDR3 is made up of 12 amino acids. V lost 6 bases and J lost 10, with 13 bases in between. Germline CDR1 MNHEY, CDR2 SVGAGI. CDR3 bases: TGTGCCAGCAGGTTACGGGGTGGCGAGCAGTTCTTC. The encoded protein is CASRLRGGEQFF.

This chain connects TRBV9 to TRBJ1-2; D gene ambiguous. CDR1 is SGDLS, CDR2 YYNGEE, per germline. This CDR3 region has 14 residues. Trimming stripped 4 bases from V and 2 bases from J, with 12 bases between. The CDR3 is CASSPLTANYGYTF. The CDR3 bases are TGTGCCAGCAGCCCCCTCACCGCCAACTATGGCTACACCTTC.

The gene calls are TRBV9 and TRBJ2-1; D call uncertain. Germline values: CDR1 SGDLS, CDR2 YYNGEE. V was trimmed by 3 bases and J by 3 bases, leaving 10 bases between them. The CDR3 loop spans 14 amino acids. CDR3 nucleotides: TGTGCCAGCAGCGCGGTTCGGGTCTACAATGAGCAGTTCTTC. This translates into CASSAVRVYNEQFF.

The chain recombines TRBV9 with TRBJ2-3; D remains ambiguous. This CDR3 has 16 residues. Trimming cost V 0 bases and J 0 bases, with 11 bases left between them. Per germline, CDR1 SGDLS and CDR2 YYNGEE. The CDR3 sequence: CASSVDPKTSTDTQYF. The CDR3 DNA reads TGTGCCAGCAGCGTAGATCCCAAAACTAGCACAGATACGCAGTATTTT.

The CDR3 spells CATCRIGDYEQYF. The CDR3 DNA reads TGCGCCACCTGCCGGATAGGGGACTACGAGCAGTACTTC. The V and J genes are TRBV10-2 and TRBJ2-7, with D perhaps matching TRBD1 (5 bases). CDR1 and CDR2 (germline): WSHSY, SAAADI. Trimming cost V 10 bases and J 3 bases, with 16 bases left between them. CDR3 length: 13 residues.

In its sample, this clone was seen once. V and J are TRBV7-7 and TRBJ1-1; D not certain. This CDR3 is built from 14 residues. Germline CDR1 is SSHAT and CDR2 is FNYEAQ (reference sequence). V was pared by 5 bases and J by 12 bases, with 22 bases between. This CDR3 is CASSPLDPGWETFF. The CDR3 region has the DNA TGTGCCAGCAGCCCTCTCGACCCCGGGTGGGAGACTTTCTTT.

The chain recombines TRBV2 with TRBJ2-5, with TRBD2 as a possible D gene (6 bases). Deletions cut 2 bases from V and 5 bases from J, with 15 bases between. This CDR3 has 15 residues. Germline assignment: CDR1 SNHLY and CDR2 FYNNEI. CDR3 protein: CASSETPQEGETQYF. The CDR3 nucleotides read TGTGCCAGCAGTGAAACCCCGCAGGAGGGGGAGACCCAGTACTTC.

This clone occurred once. J is TRBJ1-1 and V is TRBV7-9; 9 bases align to TRBD1. Germline-derived CDR1 and CDR2 are SEHNR and FQNEAQ (reference sequence). Trimming cost V 5 bases and J 3 bases; bases outside gene matches: 13. The CDR3 length is 17 residues. The CDR3 DNA sequence: TGTGCCAGCAGCCACGATGGGGACAGGGATTTGTACACTGAAGCTTTCTTT. As protein: CASSHDGDRDLYTEAFF.

The rearrangement uses TRBV7-8 and TRBJ2-3; 15 bases align to TRBD2. There are 16 residues in the CDR3. CDR1 and CDR2 (germline): SGHVS, FQNEAQ. The trim removed 5 bases at V and 4 bases at J, leaving 4 bases unmatched. The CDR3 region has the DNA TGTGCCAGCAGCCACGGACTAGCGGGGGGGCCAGATACGCAGTATTTT. It is translated as CASSHGLAGGPDTQYF.

This clone was recorded only once. This chain joins TRBV28 and TRBJ1-1; D possibly corresponds to TRBD1 (5 bases). The CDR3 loop spans 11 amino acids. Trimming shortened V by 4 bases and J by 8 bases, and 8 bases separated the two germline ends. CDR1 is MDHEN and CDR2 is SYDVKM in the germline V gene. CDR3 in amino acids: CASSWGSEAFF. The CDR3 DNA reads TGTGCCAGCAGTTGGGGGTCAGAAGCTTTCTTT.

The chain carries TRBV10-1 and TRBJ2-1; 8 bases fit TRBD2. Germline CDR1 WNHNN, CDR2 SYGVQD (reference sequence). The ends lost 7 bases at V and 0 bases at J; junction bases unmatched: 8. CDR3 length: 16 residues. For the CDR3, the DNA is TGCGCCAGCACCTTAGTAGCGGGGAGCTCCTACAATGAGCAGTTCTTC. This encodes CASTLVAGSSYNEQFF.

The chain has TRBV14 and TRBJ1-1, with TRBD1 matching over 8 bases. The CDR3 runs 15 residues. CDR1 and CDR2 from the germline V gene are SGHDN and FVKESK. Trimming took 5 bases from V and 0 from J; bases not matched to a gene: 5. DNA of the CDR3: TGTGCCAGCAGCTCGGGGACAGGCATGAACACTGAAGCTTTCTTT. Its protein product is CASSSGTGMNTEAFF.

This clone has just one count. The CDR3, as DNA: TGTGCCAGCAGTTCCACTGCTACGGACAGGGCAGAGACCCAGTACTTC. It is translated as CASSSTATDRAETQYF. The chain recombines TRBV6-5 with TRBJ2-5; 8 nucleotides agree with TRBD1. The J segment lost 4 bases and the V segment lost 4 bases, leaving 11 bases of the junction unmatched. The length of the CDR3 is 16 residues. Germline V gives CDR1 MNHEY, CDR2 SVGAGI.

The chain combines TRBV2 with TRBJ2-1; no definite D call. The CDR3 is 13 residues long. CDR1 and CDR2 from the germline V gene are SNHLY and FYNNEI. The V and J ends lost 2 bases and 8 bases respectively, with 10 bases between them. CDR3 bases: TGTGCCAGCAGTGAAACCCCGAGCGATGAGCAGTTCTTC. Protein product: CASSETPSDEQFF.

The chain recombines TRBV9 with TRBJ1-6; the match to TRBD1 covers 8 bases. This CDR3 has 16 amino acids. The V gene end was trimmed by 3 bases and the J gene end by 5 bases; junction bases not matched to a gene: 7. Germline CDR1 and CDR2: SGDLS and YYNGEE. CDR3: CASSDPQGANNSPLHF. CDR3 nucleotides: TGTGCCAGCAGCGACCCCCAGGGGGCAAATAATTCACCCCTCCACTTT.

The genes are TRBV27 and TRBJ1-2, with 7 bases identical to TRBD1. The CDR3 is made up of 15 amino acids. Losses at the gene ends were 7 bases for V and 3 bases for J; bases not matched to a gene: 11. Per the germline V gene, CDR1 is MNHEY and CDR2 is SMNVEV (reference sequence). The CDR3, as DNA: TGTGCCAGCACCACAAGAGGGGGCCGTGACTATGGCTACACCTTC. Its protein is CASTTRGGRDYGYTF.

The chain combines TRBV19 with TRBJ1-1; D uncertain. The CDR3 is made up of 14 amino acids. Per germline, CDR1 LNHDA and CDR2 SQIVND (reference sequence). V lost 3 bases and J 4 bases, leaving 12 bases between the germline ends. The CDR3 loop reads CASSIRAWGTEAFF. Written as DNA, the CDR3 is TGTGCCAGTAGTATTCGGGCTTGGGGCACTGAAGCTTTCTTT.

The chain combines TRBV19 with TRBJ1-2, with D maybe TRBD1 (5 bases). V gave up 10 bases and J gave up 7 bases, with 13 bases separating them. The germline V gene has CDR1 LNHDA and CDR2 SQIVND (reference sequence). The CDR3 contains 11 residues. DNA of the CDR3: TGTGCCACTCCCAGGGTTACTGGCTACACCTTC. Protein sequence: CATPRVTGYTF. Full variable domain (rest looked up from reference TRBV19 and TRBJ1-2): DGGITQSPKYLFRKEGQNVTLSCEQNLNHDAMYWYRQDPGQGLRLIYYSQIVNDFQKGDIAEGYSVSREKKESFPLTVTSAQKNPTAFYLCATPRVTGYTFGSGTRLTVV.

The chain joins TRBV6-6 to TRBJ1-2, with 7 bases aligning to TRBD1. Germline V gene sequence: CDR1 MNHNY, CDR2 SVGAGI (reference sequence). V was clipped by 0 bases and J by 4 bases; unmatched bases: 5. The CDR3 extends over 15 amino acids. CDR3 sequence reads: CASSYSAGGAYGYTF. DNA of the CDR3: TGTGCCAGCAGTTACTCAGCAGGGGGAGCCTATGGCTACACCTTC.

This chain uses TRBV7-6 with TRBJ2-7; no clear D. The germline gives CDR1 SGHVS, CDR2 FNYEAQ. V was trimmed by 3 bases and J by 2 bases, leaving 8 bases between them. The CDR3 has 13 residues. For the CDR3, the DNA is TGTGCCAGCAGCTTGGGAAACCCCTACGAGCAGTACTTC. This sequence encodes CASSLGNPYEQYF.

This chain joins TRBV19 and TRBJ2-7; TRBD1 matches 7 bases. Trimming cost V 5 bases and J 4 bases; bases outside gene matches: 5. In germline, CDR1 is LNHDA, CDR2 SQIVND (reference sequence). This CDR3 region has 13 residues. CDR3 residues: CASSFGTAYEQYF. The CDR3 region has the DNA TGTGCCAGTAGTTTTGGGACAGCGTACGAGCAGTACTTC.